This paragraph covers one T cell receptor beta chain sequence. This clone has only one observation. Its antigen has not been determined. No much larger clone is present one base from it, and per-base qualities are unavailable. TCRbeta CDR3 regions were amplified from genomic DNA using the immunoSEQ Assay, a bias-controlled multiplex PCR. The paper's processing steps were these. The number of nucleated cells in each sample was estimated by amplification of reference gene primers within the assay. To quantify the absolute abundance of each unique TCRbeta CDR3 rearrangement, sequence reads were collapsed and filtered. For each sample, productive Simpson clonality was calculated by taking the square root of Simpson's diversity index across productive rearrangements. TCRdb carries this immuneACCESS record with in-frame sequences only. Its versions omit some clonotypes, under half of them owing to an unresolved V gene in the studies checked, with the rest unexplained. D and trimming come from the DNA, and the V and J calls and clone size come from that table. The sample table records about 140,000 clones; nearly 90% of these occur just once. 1.8% of the sample comes from the top ten.

The collaborating institutions used their own protocols to collect whole blood in K2EDTA tubes. Collaborator samples were shipped for TCRbeta analysis as frozen whole blood, isolated PBMCs, or DNA extracted from either sample type. The data are from a study of blood T cell repertoires in COVID-19 (dated by TCRdb to the early 2020s). About the study as a whole: Samples covering the acute and convalescent phases of COVID-19 were provided by collaborators in the United States, Italy and Spain. Where available, HLA class I and class II types were taken from metadata supplied by the sample provider and were not determined by assay-based typing. The prospective study material was composed of cDNA or gDNA derived from T cells, B-cell-depleted T cells, or PBMCs. Samples came from the ongoing ImmuneRACE study (first 160 participants) plus 1,254 subjects from 6 global collaborators. Nearly every sample came with metadata listing a de-identified subject ID, COVID-19 status, age in years and sex. The repertoires were released in a freely available public database intended as a resource for research on the immune response to SARS-CoV-2. The dataset comprised deeply sampled blood TCRbeta repertoires from subjects exposed to, actively infected with, or recovered from COVID-19. General findings and caveats noted by the study authors: Clinical and demographic metadata were provided uncurated, with the amount varying by source and participant.

Including cysteine and phenylalanine, the CDR3 has 14 amino acids. The kept DNA is CDR3 alone, 42 bases in frame from the first base. CDR1 and CDR2 are read off the germline V gene (reference sequence) as LNHDA and SQIVND. V is clipped by 5 bases and J by 2 bases, and the sequence between their germline boundaries is 12 bases long. Material: peripheral blood. Recombination connected TRBV19 to TRBJ1-1, with the D gene not confidently named. This receptor was taken from a man between 65 and 80 years old with acute or convalescent COVID-19. The DNA reads as follows: TGTGCCAGTAGTCGCCGGAGAGGAAACACTGAAGCTTTCTTT. Protein translation: CASSRRRGNTEAFF.